These 13 T cell receptor beta chains originate from one sample sequenced in a study of post-analysis software for immune sequencing data. Findings and limits, study-wide: With TRBV5-6, TRBV5-1 and TRBV20-1 included, about five TRBV segments were more frequent in patients than in controls.

For these receptors, no antigen is known. Built from TCR beta cDNA, the libraries had unique molecular identifiers in them. TCRdb re-derived calls from the PCR reads in MiXCR, one entry per CDR3 protein. The repertoire has 700,000 to 900,000 distinct CDR3 sequences, about 45% of them found once; the top ten carry 4.9%. Specimen: blood. All receptors come from a girl aged 5 to 17 with multiple sclerosis.

This chain connects TRBV12-3 or TRBV12-4 to TRBJ2-5, with D perhaps TRBD2 (6 bases). With 5 bases removed from V and 4 bases from J, the gap between germline ends came to 20 bases. The CDR3 sequence is 16 residues long. The CDR3 coding sequence is TGTGCCAGCAGTATTGGCAGTCCCGGCGGGACAGAGACCCAGTACTTC. Amino acids: CASSIGSPGGTETQYF.

In the case of this clonotype: At one boundary the junction diverges from the germline segment, which might be a read error. The chain joins TRBV13 to TRBJ2-7; TRBD2 matches at 9 bases. Germline assignment: CDR1 PRHDT and CDR2 FYEKMQ (reference sequence). The CDR3 has 16 residues. This CDR3 reads CASSLSRISGREEQYF. CDR3 nucleotide sequence: TGTGCTAGCAGCTTGTCTCGGATTAGCGGGAGAGAGGAGCAGTACTTC.

V gene TRBV12-3 or TRBV12-4 combines with J gene TRBJ2-7, with D possibly TRBD2 on 5 matching bases. The CDR3 has 15 residues. Trimming pared 2 bases from V and 2 bases from J, leaving 13 bases between. Here the CDR3 DNA reads TGTGCCAGCAGTTTATCGAGTGTGAGGGCCTACGAGCAGTACTTC. This gives the protein CASSLSSVRAYEQYF.

This clonotype has more than one count but fewer than ten. The chain carries TRBV6-5 and TRBJ1-5; TRBD1 matches 7 bases. The CDR3 totals 14 residues. The trim removed 4 bases at V and 6 bases at J, leaving 6 bases unmatched. CDR1 and CDR2 from the germline V gene are MNHEY and SVGAGI. CDR3 protein: CASSFDRAGQPQHF. CDR3 DNA sequence: TGTGCCAGCAGTTTTGACAGGGCGGGTCAGCCCCAGCATTTT.

To note about this clonotype: The junction differs from germline at one of its ends, possibly a read error. DNA of the CDR3: TGTGCTAGCAGTCCACAGGCGGGGTTATACAATGAGCAGTACTTC. Amino acid sequence: CASSPQAGLYNEQYF. V and J are TRBV7-7 and TRBJ2-5; D might be TRBD2 (6 bases). The CDR3 has 15 residues. The germline V gene encodes CDR1 SSHAT and CDR2 FNYEAQ (reference sequence).

J is TRBJ2-4 and V is TRBV27, with D perhaps matching TRBD2 (7 bases). CDR3 length: 14 amino acids. Trimming left V 0 bases short and J 8 bases short, with 11 bases between. Germline CDR1 reads MNHEY; CDR2 reads SMNVEV (reference sequence). CDR3 amino acids: CASSLSGGVDIQYF. The CDR3 DNA reads as TGTGCCAGCAGTTTATCAGGGGGGGTGGACATTCAGTACTTC.

The rearrangement joins TRBV12-3 or TRBV12-4 to TRBJ1-4; no reliable D call. The CDR3 has 14 amino acids. V dropped 4 bases and J dropped 8 bases, with 14 bases sitting between them. The DNA for the CDR3 is TGTGCCAGCAGTTCGTGGGAGGGAGGGGAAAAACTGTTTTTT. Translating gives CASSSWEGGEKLFF.

The rearrangement uses TRBV12-3 or TRBV12-4 and TRBJ2-7; D is possibly TRBD2 (6 bases). V was pared by 7 bases and J by 2 bases, with 18 bases between. The CDR3 extends over 15 amino acids. This CDR3 reads CASTGVPSEAYEQYF. The CDR3 DNA reads as TGTGCCAGCACGGGGGTGCCTTCGGAGGCCTACGAGCAGTACTTC.

J is TRBJ2-3 and V is TRBV12-3 or TRBV12-4, with 9 bases that match TRBD2. With V trimmed by 3 bases and J by 3 bases, 4 bases remained unmatched. This CDR3 is 15 amino acids long. In nucleotides, the CDR3 is TGTGCCAGCAGTTTTCAAGGACTAGCGACAGATACGCAGTATTTT. Its protein is CASSFQGLATDTQYF.

The chain has TRBV7-6 and TRBJ1-1, with D possibly being TRBD1 (6 bases). The CDR3 has 15 residues. Germline lookup yields CDR1 SGHVS and CDR2 FNYEAQ. V lost 1 base and J 6 bases, leaving 15 bases between the germline ends. The CDR3 here is CASSLGAGEIAEAFF. The CDR3 bases are TGTGCCAGCAGCTTAGGGGCAGGGGAGATAGCTGAAGCTTTCTTT.

CDR3 DNA: TGTGCCAGCAGCTCGACAGGGGATGAGCAGTTCTTC. Translated: CASSSTGDEQFF. J is TRBJ2-1 and V is TRBV5-5; 8 positions agree with TRBD1. The junction had 1 base not matched to a gene; V was cut back by 3 bases and J by 8 bases. Looked up from germline, CDR1 is SGHKS and CDR2 is YYEKEE (reference sequence). The CDR3 extends over 12 amino acids.

This chain uses TRBV11-2 with TRBJ2-3; TRBD2 is a possible D gene (7 bases). The CDR3 runs 18 residues. The germline CDR1 and CDR2 sequences are SGHAT and FQNNGV. V dropped 1 base and J dropped 5 bases, with 22 bases sitting between them. CDR3 bases: TGTGCCAGCAGCTTAGTAGGGGGAGGGGACACGAATGGAGATACGCAGTATTTT. Protein product: CASSLVGGGDTNGDTQYF.

The rearrangement links TRBV6-4 to TRBJ2-3; TRBD2 matches at 9 bases. CDR1 MRHNA and CDR2 SNTAGT come from the germline V gene. The CDR3 has 15 residues. Unmatched junction bases numbered 8, after V lost 2 bases and J lost 8 bases. CDR3 region: CASSDRTSAIGTQYF. For the CDR3, the DNA is TGTGCCAGCAGTGACAGGACTAGCGCCATTGGTACGCAGTATTTT.